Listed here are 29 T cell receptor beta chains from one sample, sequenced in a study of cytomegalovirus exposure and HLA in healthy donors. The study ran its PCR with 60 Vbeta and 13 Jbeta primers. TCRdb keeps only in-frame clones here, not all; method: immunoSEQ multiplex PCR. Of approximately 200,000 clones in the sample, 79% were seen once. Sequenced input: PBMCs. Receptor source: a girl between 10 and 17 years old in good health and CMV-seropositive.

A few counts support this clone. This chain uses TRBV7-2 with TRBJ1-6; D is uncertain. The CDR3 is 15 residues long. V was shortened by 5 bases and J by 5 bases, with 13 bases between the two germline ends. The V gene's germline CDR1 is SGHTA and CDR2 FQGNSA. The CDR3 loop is CASSRDRGHNSPLHF. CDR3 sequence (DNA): TGTGCCAGCAGCCGAGACCGGGGTCATAATTCACCCCTCCACTTT.

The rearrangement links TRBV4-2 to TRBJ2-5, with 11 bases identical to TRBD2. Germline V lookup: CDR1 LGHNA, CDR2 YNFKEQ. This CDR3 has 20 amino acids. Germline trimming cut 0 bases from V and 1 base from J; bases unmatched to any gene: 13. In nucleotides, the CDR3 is TGTGCCAGCAGCCAAGAGAGATTCCTAGCGGGGGGCCCCCTCCAAGAGACCCAGTACTTC. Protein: CASSQERFLAGGPLQETQYF.

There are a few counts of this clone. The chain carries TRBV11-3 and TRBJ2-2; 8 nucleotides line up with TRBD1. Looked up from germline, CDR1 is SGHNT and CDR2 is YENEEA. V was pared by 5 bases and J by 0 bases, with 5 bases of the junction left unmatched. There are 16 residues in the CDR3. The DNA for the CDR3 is TGTGCCAGCAGCCCAGGGGGCATCACGAACACCGGGGAGCTGTTTTTT. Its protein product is CASSPGGITNTGELFF. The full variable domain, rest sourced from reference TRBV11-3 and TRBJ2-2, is EAGVVQSPRYKIIEKKQPVAFWCNPISGHNTLYWYLQNLGQGPELLIRYENEEAVDDSQLPKDRFSAERLKGVDSTLKIQPAELGDSAVYLCASSPGGITNTGELFFGEGSRLTVL.

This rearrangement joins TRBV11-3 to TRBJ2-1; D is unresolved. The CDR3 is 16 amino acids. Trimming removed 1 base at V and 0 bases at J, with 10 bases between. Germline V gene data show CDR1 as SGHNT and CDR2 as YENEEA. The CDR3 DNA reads TGTGCCAGCAGCTTAGTGGCAGGTGGCTCCTACAATGAGCAGTTCTTC. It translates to CASSLVAGGSYNEQFF.

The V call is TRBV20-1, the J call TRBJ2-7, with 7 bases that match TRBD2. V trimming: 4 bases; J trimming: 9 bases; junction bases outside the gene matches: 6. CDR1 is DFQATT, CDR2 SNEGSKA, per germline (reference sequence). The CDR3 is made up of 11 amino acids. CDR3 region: CSAKGGTMQYF. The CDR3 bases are TGCAGTGCTAAGGGAGGGACGATGCAGTACTTC.

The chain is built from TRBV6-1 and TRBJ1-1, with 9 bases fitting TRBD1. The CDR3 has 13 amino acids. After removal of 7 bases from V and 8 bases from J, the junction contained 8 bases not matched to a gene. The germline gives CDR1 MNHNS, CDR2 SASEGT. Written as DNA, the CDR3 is TGTGCCAGCATCCGAACAGGGGGCGAAGAAGCTTTCTTT. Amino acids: CASIRTGGEEAFF.

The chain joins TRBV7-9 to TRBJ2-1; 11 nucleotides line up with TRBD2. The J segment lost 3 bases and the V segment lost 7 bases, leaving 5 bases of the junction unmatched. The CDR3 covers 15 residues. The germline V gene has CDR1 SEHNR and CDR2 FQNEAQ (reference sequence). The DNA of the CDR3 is TGTGCCAGCACCTCGGGACTAGCGGACTACAATGAGCAGTTCTTC. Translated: CASTSGLADYNEQFF.

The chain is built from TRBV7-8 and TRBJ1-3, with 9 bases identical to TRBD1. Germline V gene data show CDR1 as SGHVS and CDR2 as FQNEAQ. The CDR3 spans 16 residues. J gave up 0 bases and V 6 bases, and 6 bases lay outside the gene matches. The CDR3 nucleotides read TGTGCCAGCAGTTTTACGACAGGGGGCTCTGGAAACACCATATATTTT. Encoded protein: CASSFTTGGSGNTIYF.

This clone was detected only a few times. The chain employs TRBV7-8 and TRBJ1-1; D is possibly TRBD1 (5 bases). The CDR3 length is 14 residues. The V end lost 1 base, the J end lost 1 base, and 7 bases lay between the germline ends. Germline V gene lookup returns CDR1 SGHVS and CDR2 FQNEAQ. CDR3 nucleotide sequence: TGTGCCAGCAGCTTAGTGGGGGGGAACACTGAAGCTTTCTTT. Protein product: CASSLVGGNTEAFF.

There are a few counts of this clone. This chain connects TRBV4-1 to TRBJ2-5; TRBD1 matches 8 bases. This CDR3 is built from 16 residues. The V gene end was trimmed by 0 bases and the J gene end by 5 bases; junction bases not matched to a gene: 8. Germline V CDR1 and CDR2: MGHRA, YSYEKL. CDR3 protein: CASSQDGQGAAETQYF. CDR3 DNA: TGCGCCAGCAGCCAAGATGGCCAGGGGGCGGCGGAGACCCAGTACTTC.

The CDR3 reads CASSESKGSNEQFF. CDR3 bases: TGCGCCAGCAGTGAGTCTAAAGGGAGCAATGAGCAGTTCTTC. This rearrangement joins TRBV10-1 to TRBJ2-1; possibly TRBD2 for D (5 bases). The V end lost 0 bases, the J end lost 6 bases, and 9 bases lay between the germline ends. Germline loops: CDR1 WNHNN, CDR2 SYGVQD (reference sequence). The CDR3 consists of 14 residues.

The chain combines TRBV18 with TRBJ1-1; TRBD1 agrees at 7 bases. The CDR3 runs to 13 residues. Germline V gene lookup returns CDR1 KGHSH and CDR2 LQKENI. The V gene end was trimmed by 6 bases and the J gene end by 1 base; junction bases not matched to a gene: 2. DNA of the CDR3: TGTGCCAGCTCCGGGACAGCGAACACTGAAGCTTTCTTT. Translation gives CASSGTANTEAFF.

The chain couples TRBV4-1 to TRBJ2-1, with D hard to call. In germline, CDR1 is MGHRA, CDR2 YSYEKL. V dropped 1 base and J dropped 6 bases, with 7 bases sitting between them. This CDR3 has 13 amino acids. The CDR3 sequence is CASSQVIVNEQFF. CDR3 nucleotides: TGCGCCAGCAGCCAAGTAATTGTCAATGAGCAGTTCTTC.

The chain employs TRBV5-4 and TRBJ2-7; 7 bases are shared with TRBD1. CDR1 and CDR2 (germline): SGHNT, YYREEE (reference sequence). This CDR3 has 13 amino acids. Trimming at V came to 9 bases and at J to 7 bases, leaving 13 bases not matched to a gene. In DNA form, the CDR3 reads TGTGCCACCATGATAAGGGGGCTAGAAGAGCAGTACTTC. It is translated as CATMIRGLEEQYF.

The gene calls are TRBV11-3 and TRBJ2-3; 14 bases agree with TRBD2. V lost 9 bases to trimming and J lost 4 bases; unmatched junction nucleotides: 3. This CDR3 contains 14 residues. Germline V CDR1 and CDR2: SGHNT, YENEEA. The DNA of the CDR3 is TGTGCCAGTCGACTAGCGGGGGGGCCAGATACGCAGTATTTT. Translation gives CASRLAGGPDTQYF.

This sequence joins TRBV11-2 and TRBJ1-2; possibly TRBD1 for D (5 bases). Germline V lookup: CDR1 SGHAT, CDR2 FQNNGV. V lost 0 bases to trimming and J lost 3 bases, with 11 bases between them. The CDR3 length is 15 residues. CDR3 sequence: CASSLDLRGDYGYTF. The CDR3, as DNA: TGTGCCAGCAGCTTAGATCTTCGGGGGGACTATGGCTACACCTTC.

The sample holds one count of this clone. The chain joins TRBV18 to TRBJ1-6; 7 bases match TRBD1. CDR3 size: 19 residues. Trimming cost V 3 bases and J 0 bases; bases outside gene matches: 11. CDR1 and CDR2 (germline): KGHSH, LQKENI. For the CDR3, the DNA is TGTGCCAGCTCACCGTTGAGGGGGCTTGGCTTCTCCTATAATTCACCCCTCCACTTT. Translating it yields CASSPLRGLGFSYNSPLHF.

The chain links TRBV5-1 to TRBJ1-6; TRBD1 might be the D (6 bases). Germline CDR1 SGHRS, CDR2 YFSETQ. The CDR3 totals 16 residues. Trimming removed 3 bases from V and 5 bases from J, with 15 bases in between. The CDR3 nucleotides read TGCGCCAGCAGCTCGGGCGGGGGCTTCAATAATTCACCCCTCCACTTT. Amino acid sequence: CASSSGGGFNNSPLHF.

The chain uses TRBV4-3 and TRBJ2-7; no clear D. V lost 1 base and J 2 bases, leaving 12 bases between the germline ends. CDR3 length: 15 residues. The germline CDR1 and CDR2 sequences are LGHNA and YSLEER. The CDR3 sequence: CASSQAPSEAYEQYF. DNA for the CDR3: TGCGCCAGCAGCCAAGCTCCATCAGAGGCCTACGAGCAGTACTTC.

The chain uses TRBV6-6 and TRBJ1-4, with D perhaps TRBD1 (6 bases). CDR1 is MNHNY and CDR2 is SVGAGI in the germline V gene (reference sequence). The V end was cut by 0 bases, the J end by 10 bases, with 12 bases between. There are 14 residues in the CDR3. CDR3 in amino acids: CASSYSGGGGKLFF. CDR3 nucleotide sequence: TGTGCCAGCAGTTACTCAGGGGGTGGCGGAAAACTGTTTTTT.

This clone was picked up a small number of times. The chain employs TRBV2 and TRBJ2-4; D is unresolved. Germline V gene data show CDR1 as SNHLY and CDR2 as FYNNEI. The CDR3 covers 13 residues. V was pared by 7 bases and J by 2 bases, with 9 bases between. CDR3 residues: CASTAGSKNIQYF. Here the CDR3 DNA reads TGTGCCAGCACGGCCGGGTCCAAAAACATTCAGTACTTC.

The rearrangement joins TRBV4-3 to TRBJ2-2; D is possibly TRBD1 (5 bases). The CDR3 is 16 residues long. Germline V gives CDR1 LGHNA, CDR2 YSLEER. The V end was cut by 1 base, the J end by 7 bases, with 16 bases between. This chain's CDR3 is CASSQGKGLGVGELFF. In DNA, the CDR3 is TGCGCCAGCAGCCAAGGGAAGGGCTTAGGGGTCGGGGAGCTGTTTTTT.

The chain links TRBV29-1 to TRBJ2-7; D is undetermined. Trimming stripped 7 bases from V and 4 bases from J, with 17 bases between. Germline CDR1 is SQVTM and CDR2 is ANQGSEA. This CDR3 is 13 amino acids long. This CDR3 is CSARLTYEYEQYF. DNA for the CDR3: TGCAGCGCCAGACTGACGTACGAGTACGAGCAGTACTTC.

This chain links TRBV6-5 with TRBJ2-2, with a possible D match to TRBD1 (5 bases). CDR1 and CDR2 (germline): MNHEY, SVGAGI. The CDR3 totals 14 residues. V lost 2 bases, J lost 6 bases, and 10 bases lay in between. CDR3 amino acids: CASSYLQGSGELFF. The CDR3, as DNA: TGTGCCAGCAGTTACCTTCAGGGATCCGGGGAGCTGTTTTTT.

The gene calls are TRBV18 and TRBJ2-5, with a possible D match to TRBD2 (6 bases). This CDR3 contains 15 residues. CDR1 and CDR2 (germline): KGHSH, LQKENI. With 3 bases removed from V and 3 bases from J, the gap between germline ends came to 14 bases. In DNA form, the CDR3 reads TGTGCCAGCTCACCGTCTGGGGGGTCGGAAGAGACCCAGTACTTC. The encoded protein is CASSPSGGSEETQYF.

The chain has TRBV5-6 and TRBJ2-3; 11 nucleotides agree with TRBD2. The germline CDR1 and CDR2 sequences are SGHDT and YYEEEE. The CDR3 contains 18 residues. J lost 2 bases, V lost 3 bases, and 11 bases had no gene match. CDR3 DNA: TGTGCCAGCAGCTCACTTATAGCGGGGGGGGAATTCACAGATACGCAGTATTTT. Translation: CASSSLIAGGEFTDTQYF. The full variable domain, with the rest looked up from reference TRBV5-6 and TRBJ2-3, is DAGVTQSPTHLIKTRGQQVTLRCSPKSGHDTVSWYQQALGQGPQFIFQYYEEEERQRGNFPDRFSGHQFPNYSSELNVNALLLGDSALYLCASSSLIAGGEFTDTQYFGPGTRLTVL.

CDR3 region: CASSFGGGGISAEAFF. The CDR3 bases are TGTGCCAGCAGCTTTGGTGGGGGGGGGATCAGCGCTGAAGCTTTCTTT. V usage is TRBV7-9 and J usage is TRBJ1-1; TRBD1 might be the D (5 bases). Trimming removed 3 bases from V and 6 bases from J, with 20 bases in between. This CDR3 spans 16 amino acids. Germline loops: CDR1 SEHNR, CDR2 FQNEAQ (reference sequence).

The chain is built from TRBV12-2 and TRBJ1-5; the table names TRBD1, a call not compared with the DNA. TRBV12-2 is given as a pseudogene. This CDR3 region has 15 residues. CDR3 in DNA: TGTGCAAGTCGCTTCCTGGGACAGGGACATCAGCCCCAGCATTTT. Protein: CASRFLGQGHQPQHF.

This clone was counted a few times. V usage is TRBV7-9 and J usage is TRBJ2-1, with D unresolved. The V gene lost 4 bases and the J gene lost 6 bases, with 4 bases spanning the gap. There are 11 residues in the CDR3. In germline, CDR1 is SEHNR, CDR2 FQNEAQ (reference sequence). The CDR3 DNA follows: TGTGCCAGCAGCTCCGGCAATGAGCAGTTCTTC. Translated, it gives CASSSGNEQFF.